This is a list of T cell receptor beta chains from one sample in a study of shared T cell receptors in the human thymus. Libraries were prepared by immunoSEQ multiplex PCR; TCRdb keeps only in-frame clonotypes and omits some of them. Seen here are approximately 660,000 clones, 88% observed once, and the top ten hold 0.0085% to 0.012%. These sequences were also reported in another study, on human thymus T cells.

Sequenced material: thymocytes. Receptors originate from a boy younger than two with a congenital heart defect. The CDR3 runs from the conserved cysteine through the conserved F or W. Each record gives: clone size, CDR3 length, J gene, V gene, D gene, CDR3 DNA, CDR3 protein. The D gene is left open where the match is weak. Clone size is not always given. Where it is, it says once, few, many or a class for expanded clones.

>once|15|TRBJ1-6|TRBV19|-
TGTGCCAGTAGTATAATTCAGGGCCGGAATTCACCCCTCCACTTT
CASSIIQGRNSPLHF
>-|14|TRBJ2-7|TRBV5-6|TRBD2
TGTGCCAGCAGCCTGAGCGGGGTTACCTACGAGCAGTACTTC
CASSLSGVTYEQYF
>-|14|TRBJ2-7|TRBV10-2|TRBD2
TGCGCCAGCAATACTAGCGGGAGGGATAACGAGCAGTACTTC
CASNTSGRDNEQYF
>-|15|TRBJ2-1|TRBV6-5|TRBD1
TGTGCCAGCAGTTACGGACAGGGGGCAAACAATGAGCAGTTCTTC
CASSYGQGANNEQFF
>-|13|TRBJ2-7|TRBV27|-
TGTGCCAGCAGTTCCCACAGGGCCCACGAGCAGTACTTC
CASSSHRAHEQYF
>-|15|TRBJ2-3|TRBV6-5|TRBD2
TGTGCCAGCAGACCTAGCGGGAGGCCCAAAGATACGCAGTATTTT
CASRPSGRPKDTQYF
>once|18|TRBJ2-1|TRBV9|TRBD2
TGTGCCAGCAGCGTTTTGGGGCTAGCGGGAGGGTCCTCCAATGAGCAGTTCTTC
CASSVLGLAGGSSNEQFF
>-|14|TRBJ2-3|TRBV19|-
TGTGCCAGTAGTCCTTCCTCGGGAACCGCGGCGCAGTATTTT
CASSPSSGTAAQYF
>-|15|TRBJ2-7|TRBV19|TRBD2
TGTGCCAGTAGTATAGCGGTGGCGGGAGCCTACGAGCAGTACTTC
CASSIAVAGAYEQYF
>-|13|TRBJ1-1|TRBV19|-
TGTGCCAGTAGTATCCCCCGGCGGGCCCGGGCTTTCTTT
CASSIPRRARAFF
>-|18|TRBJ2-3|TRBV5-1|TRBD1
TGCGCCAGCAGACCTATACCCGACAGGGGAGACGGCACAGATACGCAGTATTTT
CASRPIPDRGDGTDTQYF
>few|13|TRBJ2-7|TRBV28|-
TGTGCCAGCAGTGGATCAGGTCCGTACGAGCAGTACTTC
CASSGSGPYEQYF
>-|18|TRBJ2-7|TRBV19|TRBD2
TGTGCCAGTAGTATATACGAGGCTAGCGGGAACAATCAGGACGAGCAGTACTTC
CASSIYEASGNNQDEQYF
>-|11|TRBJ1-2|TRBV10-3|-
TGTGCCATCCGTCAGGGCTATGGCTACACCTTC
CAIRQGYGYTF
>-|16|TRBJ2-7|TRBV7-2|TRBD2
TGTGCCAGCAGCATCAGGACCGGGAGGCCCAGGTACGAGCAGTACTTC
CASSIRTGRPRYEQYF
>-|12|TRBJ2-7|TRBV28|-
TGTGCCAGCAGGGGAGACCCCTACGAGCAGTACTTC
CASRGDPYEQYF
>once|13|TRBJ2-7|TRBV14|-
TGTGCCAGCAGCCAAGACGGCGGGGACGAGCAGTACTTC
CASSQDGGDEQYF
>-|13|TRBJ2-7|TRBV6-9|-
TGTGCCAGCGCCGGTCTCCTCTCCTACGAGCAGTACTTC
CASAGLLSYEQYF
>-|16|TRBJ2-7|TRBV6-7|TRBD1
TGTGCCAGCAGTTTCGCACTCAGGGGGACCACCTACGAGCAGTACTTC
CASSFALRGTTYEQYF
>-|16|TRBJ2-1|TRBV6-6|TRBD2
TGTGCCAGCAGTTACAGGCCTAGCGGGCCCTACAATGAGCAGTTCTTC
CASSYRPSGPYNEQFF